The subject of this entry is one T cell receptor (beta chain). What antigen it recognizes has not been identified. There are no base qualities to consult, and no much larger clone falls within one base. The data belong to a study of blood T cell repertoires in COVID-19 (TCRdb year 2020). For context, the study as a whole: Samples from collaborators originated in the United States, Italy and Spain and spanned both the acute and convalescent phases of COVID-19. The dataset comprised deeply sampled blood TCRbeta repertoires from subjects exposed to, actively infected with, or recovered from COVID-19. Nearly every sample came with metadata listing a de-identified subject ID, COVID-19 status, age in years and sex. The prospective study material was composed of cDNA or gDNA derived from T cells, B-cell-depleted T cells, or PBMCs. Where HLA class I and class II types were available, the types were taken from metadata supplied by the sample provider, not from assay-based typing. The samples were drawn from the first 160 participants of the ongoing ImmuneRACE study and from 950 to 1,500 subjects provided by 6 global collaborators. A freely available public database, intended as a resource for researchers studying the immune response to SARS-CoV-2, is where the repertoires were released. Beyond this particular receptor, the publication reports: The quantity of clinical and demographic metadata differed by source and by participant and was supplied without curation.

TCRbeta CDR3 regions were amplified from genomic DNA using the immunoSEQ Assay, a bias-controlled multiplex PCR. The authors processed their data as follows. The number of nucleated cells in each sample was estimated from the amplification of reference gene primers within the assay. To quantify the absolute abundance of each unique TCRbeta CDR3 rearrangement, sequence reads were collapsed and filtered. For each sample, productive Simpson clonality was calculated by taking the square root of Simpson's diversity index across productive rearrangements. What TCRdb holds here is the immuneACCESS table cut down to in-frame rearrangements. Part of the clones is not present; checked against another copy, under half of the missing clones reflect an unresolved V gene, and the others are unexplained. That table is the source of V, J and clone size, and D and trimming were worked out from the DNA. The sample table contains around 300,000 clones; only one count was recorded for 90% of them. The top ten clonotypes cover around 1.7% of the sample.

Enrolling through a virtual design, the prospective study's participants ranged in age from roughly 18 to 95 years and lived across roughly 23 United States geographic areas. In the prospective study, cohorts were assigned on the basis of participant-reported clinical history obtained from a screening survey and a study questionnaire. In the prospective study, whole blood, serum and a nasopharyngeal or oropharyngeal swab were collected from each participant by mobile phlebotomists. Prospective study participants could optionally give additional blood draws and questionnaires over an approximately 2-month period. Prospective study blood samples were shipped either frozen or at room temperature before DNA extraction. The germline V gene gives CDR1 as MNHEY and CDR2 as SVGAGI. Trimming at the junction amounts to 5 bases on V and 6 bases on J, and the germline ends lie 7 bases apart. There are 12 amino acids in the CDR3, from cysteine to phenylalanine inclusive. Only the CDR3 portion is preserved as DNA: 36 bases, with reading frame beginning at the first base.

The V and J genes are TRBV6-5 and TRBJ2-2; no D gene is confidently identified. The sequenced sample consisted of PBMCs or T cells enriched from blood (not recorded which). This receptor was taken from a woman between 18 and 29 years old with acute COVID-19. The CDR3 corresponds to CASSRTAGELFF. The DNA is as follows: TGTGCCAGCAGTCGCACGGCCGGGGAGCTGTTTTTT.